This section outlines one TCR beta chain sequence together with its context. Its antigen is not known. This specimen comes from a study of cytomegalovirus exposure and HLA in healthy donors. Whole-study findings and limits: Some public TCRs appeared in many individuals, while most sequences were rare.

Primers for the PCR totalled 60 Vbeta and 13 Jbeta. Generated by immunoSEQ multiplex PCR, the TCRdb table keeps only in-frame clones and is missing some. Among around 100,000 clones listed, 73% were seen once. The CDR3 length is 16 residues. V lost 4 bases, J lost 1 base, and 7 bases stayed unmatched. CDR1 and CDR2 (germline): SGHRS, YFSETQ. The sample was PBMCs. The rearrangement uses TRBV5-1 and TRBJ1-4; 7 bases map to TRBD1. This receptor was obtained from a man aged 40-49 years in good health and CMV-seronegative. CDR3 nucleotides: TGCGCCAGCAGCGAGCGACAGGGTGGAACTAATGAAAAACTGTTTTTT. Translated, it gives CASSERQGGTNEKLFF. Variable domain in full (rest from reference TRBV5-1 and TRBJ1-4): KAGVTQTPRYLIKTRGQQVTLSCSPISGHRSVSWYQQTPGQGLQFLFEYFSETQRNKGNFPGRFSGRQFSNSRSEMNVSTLELGDSALYLCASSERQGGTNEKLFFGSGTQLSVL.